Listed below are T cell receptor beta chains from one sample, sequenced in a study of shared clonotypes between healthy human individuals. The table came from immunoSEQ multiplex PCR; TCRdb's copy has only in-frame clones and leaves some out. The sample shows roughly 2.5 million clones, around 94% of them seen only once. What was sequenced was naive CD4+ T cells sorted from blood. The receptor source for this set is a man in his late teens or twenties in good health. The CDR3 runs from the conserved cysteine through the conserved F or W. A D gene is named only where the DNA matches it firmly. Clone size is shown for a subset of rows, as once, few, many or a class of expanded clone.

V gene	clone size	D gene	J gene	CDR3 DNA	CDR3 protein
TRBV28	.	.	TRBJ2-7	TGTGCCAGCAGTTTAGGGGGGGCAGGGGCGTACTACGAGCAGTACTTC	CASSLGGAGAYYEQYF
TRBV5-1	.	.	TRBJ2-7	TGCGCCAGCAGCCGTAGGCCCCTTAGTGACGAGCAGTACTTC	CASSRRPLSDEQYF
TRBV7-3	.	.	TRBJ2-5	TGTGCCAGCAGCATTAACGGTCCACCGGGAGAGACCCAGTACTTC	CASSINGPPGETQYF
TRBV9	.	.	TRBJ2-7	TGTGCCAGCAGCCCCCTAGGGCGTAGCTCCTACGAGCAGTACTTC	CASSPLGRSSYEQYF
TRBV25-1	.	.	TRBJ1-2	TGTGCCAGCAGTGAGCAGGGGCGCTCTATGGGCTACACCTTC	CASSEQGRSMGYTF
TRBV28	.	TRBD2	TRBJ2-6	TGTGCCAGCCGCACACTCGGGACTAGCGGGAGGGCCAACGTCCTGACTTTC	CASRTLGTSGRANVLTF
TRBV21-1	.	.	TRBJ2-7	TGTGCCAGCAGCAAAGCGCTTTTTGGGGACAGGGGGTATTACGAGCAGTACTTC	CASSKALFGDRGYYEQYF
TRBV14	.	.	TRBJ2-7	TGTGCCAGCAGCATTAGTGGAGGAGGGGGCTACGAGCAGTACTTC	CASSISGGGGYEQYF
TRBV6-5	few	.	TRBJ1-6	TGTGCCAGCAGTTACGACAGCAATTCACCCCTCCACTTT	CASSYDSNSPLHF
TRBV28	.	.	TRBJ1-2	TGTGCCAGCAGTTTCGGGGGTTCCTATGGCTACACCTTC	CASSFGGSYGYTF
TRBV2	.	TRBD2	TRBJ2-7	TGTGCCAGCACTTTAGCGGGGGGGTCCTACGAGCAGTACTTC	CASTLAGGSYEQYF
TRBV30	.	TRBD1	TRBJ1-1	TGTGCCTGGAGTGGGACAGGAAATAAAGCTTTCTTT	CAWSGTGNKAFF
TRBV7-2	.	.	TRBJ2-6	TGTGCCAGCAGCTTAGTCACGGTCATCTCTGGGGCCAACGTCCTGACTTTC	CASSLVTVISGANVLTF
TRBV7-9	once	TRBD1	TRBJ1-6	TGTGCCAGCAGCCGGGACAGAAATTCACCCCTCCACTTT	CASSRDRNSPLHF
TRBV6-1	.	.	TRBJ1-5	TGTGCCAGCAGTGGTACAGGGACCTCGCTCCAGCATTTT	CASSGTGTSLQHF
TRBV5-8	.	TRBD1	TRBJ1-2	TGTGCCAGCAGCTCTCGACAGGGATATGGAGGCTACACCTTC	CASSSRQGYGGYTF
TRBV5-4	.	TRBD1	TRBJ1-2	TGTGCCAGCAGATCACCGACAGGGGCTAACTATGGCTACACCTTC	CASRSPTGANYGYTF
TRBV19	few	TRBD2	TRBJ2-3	TGTGCCAGTAGCGTCGGGAGGGCCGCAGATACGCAGTATTTT	CASSVGRAADTQYF
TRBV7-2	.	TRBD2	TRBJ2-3	TGTGCCAGCAGTTTCCCTAGCGGGGGGGCCGCAGATACGCAGTATTTT	CASSFPSGGAADTQYF
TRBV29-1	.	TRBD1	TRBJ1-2	TGCAGCGCAGGAGACAGGGAGGGCTATGGCTACACCTTC	CSAGDREGYGYTF
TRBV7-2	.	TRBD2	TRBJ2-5	TGTGCCAGCAGCTTAGGTTCTAGCGGGGCCTGGGGGACCCAGTACTTC	CASSLGSSGAWGTQYF
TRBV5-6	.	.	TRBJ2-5	TGTGCCAGCAGCTTGGCCATGACGGTAGAGACCCAGTACTTC	CASSLAMTVETQYF
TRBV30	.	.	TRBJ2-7	TGTGCCTGGAGCCCCGGGGCCTCCTACGAGCAGTACTTC	CAWSPGASYEQYF
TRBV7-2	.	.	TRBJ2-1	TGTGCCAGCAAGGCGGGCTACTCCTACAATGAGCAGTTCTTC	CASKAGYSYNEQFF
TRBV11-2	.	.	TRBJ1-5	TGTGCCAGCAGCCGAGATAGCAATCAGCCCCAGCATTTT	CASSRDSNQPQHF
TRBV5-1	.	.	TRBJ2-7	TGCGCCAGCAGCTTCCGGGATCCCAACTACGAGCAGTACTTC	CASSFRDPNYEQYF
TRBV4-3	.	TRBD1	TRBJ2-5	TGCGCCAGCAGCCGCGGACAGGGGGACGAGACCCAGTACTTC	CASSRGQGDETQYF
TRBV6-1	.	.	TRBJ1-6	TGTGCCAGCAGGGGAGCGGTAGATTCACCCCTCCACTTT	CASRGAVDSPLHF
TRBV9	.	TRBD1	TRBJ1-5	TGTGCCAGCAGCGCCGGGACAGGGGGAAATCAGCCCCAGCATTTT	CASSAGTGGNQPQHF
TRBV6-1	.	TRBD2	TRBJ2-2	TGTGCCAGCAGTGAGGGCGGGGGTAACACCGGGGAGCTGTTTTTT	CASSEGGGNTGELFF
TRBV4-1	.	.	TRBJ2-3	TGCGCCAGCAGCCAAGATCCGGGCTGGGACACAGATACGCAGTATTTT	CASSQDPGWDTDTQYF
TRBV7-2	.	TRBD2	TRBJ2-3	TGTGCCAGCAGCTCGACTAGCGGGAGGGCCAGGACAGATACGCAGTATTTT	CASSSTSGRARTDTQYF
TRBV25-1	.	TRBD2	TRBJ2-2	TGTGCCAGCACCAAAGGGCTAGCGGGAGTAAACACCGGGGAGCTGTTTTTT	CASTKGLAGVNTGELFF
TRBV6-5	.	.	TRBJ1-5	TGTGCCAGCAGTTACTCGATCGATCAGCCCCAGCATTTT	CASSYSIDQPQHF
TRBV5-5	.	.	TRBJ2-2	TGTGCCAGCAGCTCGGATGTGCAGCAACTCACCGGGGAGCTGTTTTTT	CASSSDVQQLTGELFF
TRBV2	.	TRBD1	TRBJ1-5	TGTGCCAGCACCCGGACAGGGGGCTTGGGTCAGCCCCAGCATTTT	CASTRTGGLGQPQHF
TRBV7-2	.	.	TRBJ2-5	TGTGCCAGCAGCTTACGTGGGAGAGAACAAGAGACCCAGTACTTC	CASSLRGREQETQYF
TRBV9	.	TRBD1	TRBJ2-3	TGTGCCAGCAGCTCCCAGACAGGGTGGGATACGCAGTATTTT	CASSSQTGWDTQYF
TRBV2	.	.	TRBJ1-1	TGTGCCAGCAGGGATACAGGGAAAAAAGGCACTGAAGCTTTCTTT	CASRDTGKKGTEAFF
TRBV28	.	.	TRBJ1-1	TGTGCCAGCAGTTTATACTGGGGGGACACTGAAGCTTTCTTT	CASSLYWGDTEAFF
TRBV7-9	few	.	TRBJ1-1	TGTGCCAGCAGCTTAGCCTCCACGAACACTGAAGCTTTCTTT	CASSLASTNTEAFF
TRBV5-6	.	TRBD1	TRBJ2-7	TGTGCCAGCAGCTACCTCTCGGGACAGGGTGGCGACGAGCAGTACTTC	CASSYLSGQGGDEQYF
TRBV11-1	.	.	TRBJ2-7	TGTGCCAGCAGCTTAGCGCGTTACTCGGCAGGCTCCTACGAGCAGTACTTC	CASSLARYSAGSYEQYF
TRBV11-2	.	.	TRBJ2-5	TGTGCCAGCAGCTTAGGTGGAGCATCCCAAGAGACCCAGTACTTC	CASSLGGASQETQYF
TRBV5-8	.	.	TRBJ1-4	TGTGCCAGCAGCCGTCGGGGTCGGGTCACAGGGGAAAAACTGTTTTTT	CASSRRGRVTGEKLFF
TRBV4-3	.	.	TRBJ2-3	TGCGCCAGCAGCCATCTTACTGAGGCGGAATTCACAGATACGCAGTATTTT	CASSHLTEAEFTDTQYF
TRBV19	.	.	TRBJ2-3	TGTGCCAGTAGAGAGGTCGGCACAGATACGCAGTATTTT	CASREVGTDTQYF
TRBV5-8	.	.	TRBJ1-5	TGTGCCAGCAGCTTCCGGGGGGCGAATCAGCCCCAGCATTTT	CASSFRGANQPQHF
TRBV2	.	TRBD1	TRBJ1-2	TGTGCCAGCATGACAGGGGCCTTCAACTATGGCTACACCTTC	CASMTGAFNYGYTF
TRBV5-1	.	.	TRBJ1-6	TGCGCCAGCAGCTTGGGGTTGGGTTATTCACCCCTCCACTTT	CASSLGLGYSPLHF